This TCR beta chain comes out of a study of blood T cell repertoires in COVID-19 (TCRdb year 2020). As for the study more broadly: The collaborator samples originated in the United States, Italy and Spain and spanned the acute and convalescent phases of COVID-19. The repertoires were made available in a free public database intended to serve as a resource for research on the immune response to SARS-CoV-2. The prospective study material was composed of cDNA or gDNA derived from T cells, B-cell-depleted T cells, or PBMCs. Samples came from the ongoing ImmuneRACE study (first 160 participants) plus 1,254 subjects from 6 global collaborators. The dataset comprised deeply sampled blood TCRbeta repertoires from subjects exposed to, actively infected with, or recovered from COVID-19. HLA class I and class II types, where available, came from metadata supplied by the sample provider rather than from assay-based typing. The sample metadata nearly always contained a de-identified subject ID, COVID-19 status, age in years and sex. Findings and caveats that apply to the study as a whole: The quantity of clinical and demographic metadata differed by source and by participant and was supplied without curation.

Collaborating institutions collected whole blood in K2EDTA tubes following their own protocols. For TCRbeta analysis, collaborator samples were shipped as frozen whole blood, as isolated PBMCs, or as DNA extracted from either sample type. TCRbeta CDR3 regions were amplified from genomic DNA using the immunoSEQ Assay, a bias-controlled multiplex PCR. Per the source publication's procedure: The number of nucleated cells in each sample was estimated by amplification of reference gene primers within the assay. To quantify the absolute abundance of each unique TCRbeta CDR3 rearrangement, sequence reads were collapsed and filtered. For each sample, productive Simpson clonality was calculated by taking the square root of Simpson's diversity index across productive rearrangements. TCRdb re-hosts the immuneACCESS table, in-frame sequences only. Its copies lack some clones; in the studies checked, an unresolved V gene accounts for under half of them, and the cause for the rest is not known. That table furnishes V, J and clone size, whereas the DNA furnished D and trimming. This sample comprises 63,000 or so clones, roughly 80% of them detected only once. The ten largest clones capture about two fifths of the sample.

As regards this clone: The antigen this receptor binds is unknown. There are no base qualities to consult, and no much larger clone falls within one base.

Sequencing used peripheral blood. The TCR originated in a human donor in a cohort sampled during active COVID-19.

The DNA sequence is given as TGTGCCAGCAGCCTCCTGACAATCGGATTCGCTGAAGCTTTCTTT. It specifies CASSLLTIGFAEAFF. The rearrangement joined TRBV3-1 (or the pseudogene TRBV3-2) to TRBJ1-1, with the D gene call left open. The CDR3 goes from the cysteine to the phenylalanine over 15 residues. Only CDR3 DNA is held: 45 bases, read in frame from base 1. Via the germline V gene (reference sequence), CDR1 is LGHDT and CDR2 YNNKEL. The V and J ends are trimmed by 4 bases and 6 bases, leaving 18 bases between them.